The entry below gives a single T cell receptor (beta chain) sequence along with its context. The data belong to a study of blood T cell repertoires in COVID-19. The CDR3 has 14 amino acids. Measured with immunoSEQ multiplex PCR; TCRdb has only the in-frame clones, and not every one. The sample records 95,000 to 100,000 clones, 92% being singletons. The chain employs TRBV21-1 and TRBJ2-6; the D segment call TRBD1 is taken from the table without a DNA check. TRBV21-1 is marked as a pseudogene. The sequenced sample consisted of peripheral blood. This TCR derives from a middle-aged man with active COVID-19. CDR3 nucleotides: TGTGCCAGCAGATGGACAGCTGGGGCCAACGTCCTGACTTTC. Its translation is CASRWTAGANVLTF.